This T cell receptor (beta chain) came from a study of cytomegalovirus exposure and HLA in healthy donors. The PCR used 60 Vbeta and 13 Jbeta primers. The method was immunoSEQ multiplex PCR; TCRdb's version includes in-frame clones alone and lacks a portion of them. The table records tens of thousands of clones, 80% of them present only once. This CDR3 spans 15 amino acids. The germline gives CDR1 SEHNR, CDR2 FQNEAQ (reference sequence). V was pared by 2 bases and J by 0 bases, with 9 bases between. The chain uses TRBV7-9 and TRBJ2-3, with D tentatively TRBD1 (5 bases). This TCR derives from a male donor in good health and CMV-seronegative. Sequenced: PBMCs. The CDR3 region is CASSLSTGSTDTQYF. The CDR3 DNA reads TGTGCCAGCAGCTTAAGCACAGGTAGCACAGATACGCAGTATTTT.